This TCR beta chain was captured by sequencing in a study of blood T cell repertoires in COVID-19. Study-wide context: COVID-19 samples from acute and convalescent phases originated in the United States, Italy and Spain. PBMCs, B-cell-depleted T cells, or T cells provided the cDNA or gDNA that made up the material.

The protocol was immunoSEQ multiplex PCR, while the TCRdb copy is restricted to in-frame clones and leaves out a portion. Among around 300,000 clones listed, under 90% were seen once. Individuals drawn from 20 to 30 US areas were roughly 18 to 95 years old. Cohort 3 recovered donors had two negative PCRs, clearance, or symptom resolution. This CDR3 spans 16 amino acids. The V and J ends lost 5 bases and 13 bases, in that order; junction bases with no gene match: 19. The germline gives CDR1 MNHEY, CDR2 SMNVEV (reference sequence). The sequence was collected from a woman in her thirties or forties who had recovered from COVID-19. The chain carries TRBV27 and TRBJ2-1; 8 bases fit TRBD1. The sample comprised PBMCs or T cells enriched from blood (not recorded which). The CDR3 spells CASSRTGTVAEARQFF. The DNA of the CDR3 is TGTGCCAGCAGTAGGACAGGGACGGTAGCGGAAGCCCGCCAGTTCTTC.